The clone carrying this T cell receptor (beta chain) is judged medium-sized. These data originate in a study of CD4 and CD8 cells across lung adenocarcinoma regions. This CDR3 contains 12 residues. Trimming pared 6 bases from V and 1 base from J, leaving 6 bases between. Looked up from germline, CDR1 is MGHDK and CDR2 is SYGVNS. Donors had localized lung adenocarcinoma, a non-small cell lung cancer. TCRdb used MiXCR to reprocess the PCR reads, holding one entry per CDR3 protein. Here the sample spans 8,000 to 10,000 distinct CDR3 sequences, 40% to 50% being singletons. The chain employs TRBV25-1 and TRBJ1-2; a weak D match, TRBD1 (6 bases). This clonotype originated in a female donor with lung adenocarcinoma. The CD4 and CD8 labels of this study may be unreliable. Material: CD4+ T cells from the margin of a lung tumor. This chain's CDR3 is CASRGHNYGYTF. DNA of the CDR3: TGTGCCAGCAGGGGACATAACTATGGCTACACCTTC.